The T cell receptor (beta chain) described here comes from a study of blood T cell repertoires in COVID-19. About the research overall: Sites in the United States, Italy and Spain provided acute and convalescent COVID-19 samples. Sources were T cells, B-cell-depleted T cells, or PBMCs; the material itself was cDNA or gDNA.

CDR1 LNHDA and CDR2 SQIVND come from the germline V gene (reference sequence). Trimming pared 1 base from V and 4 bases from J, leaving 8 bases between. The CDR3 extends over 14 amino acids. Original processing methods: Cell counts per sample came from amplifying reference gene primers. Clones were sequenced by immunoSEQ multiplex PCR, and TCRdb holds only the in-frame ones, with some missing. That table gives V, J and clone size, and the DNA gave D and trimming. The sample lists 120,000 or so clones, roughly 87% seen once, with around 4.8% in the top ten. The clonotype originates from a human donor in a cohort sampled during active COVID-19. The sample consisted of peripheral blood. This sequence joins TRBV19 and TRBJ2-1; weak D call: TRBD1 (6 bases). Written as DNA, the CDR3 is TGTGCCAGTAGTATAGGGGGGCGATACAATGAGCAGTTCTTC. Amino acids: CASSIGGRYNEQFF.